The rows below give T cell receptor beta chains drawn from one sample of a study of cytomegalovirus exposure and HLA in healthy donors. TCRdb keeps only in-frame clones here, not all; method: immunoSEQ multiplex PCR. The sample contains 150,000 to 200,000 clones, approximately 65% of which appear only once. Material: PBMCs. These receptors were collected from a man in his forties or fifties in good health and CMV-seronegative. CDR3s include the opening cysteine and the closing phenylalanine or tryptophan. The D gene is left open where the match is weak. The size field is filled for only some rows; it gives once, few, many or a size class.

J: TRBJ2-3; V: TRBV11-2; D: .; size: .; DNA: TGTGCCAGCAGCTCGGCAGGGTTTAGCACAGATACGCAGTATTTT; CDR3: CASSSAGFSTDTQYF
J: TRBJ2-7; V: TRBV12-5; D: .; size: .; DNA: TGTGCTACGACACAGGACTCCTACGAGCAGTACTTC; CDR3: CATTQDSYEQYF
J: TRBJ2-2; V: TRBV7-2; D: TRBD1; size: few; DNA: TGTGCCAGCAGCTCATTAACAGGGGGCCCAAACACCGGGGAGCTGTTTTTT; CDR3: CASSSLTGGPNTGELFF
J: TRBJ1-1; V: TRBV28; D: .; size: .; DNA: TGTGCCAGCAGCGAAGTGGGCCAGCCAAACACTGAAGCTTTCTTT; CDR3: CASSEVGQPNTEAFF
J: TRBJ2-5; V: TRBV6-5; D: .; size: few; DNA: TGTGCCAGCAGTCAACAGGCGGGGCCGGAGACCCAGTACTTC; CDR3: CASSQQAGPETQYF
J: TRBJ2-3; V: TRBV7-2; D: .; size: .; DNA: TGTGCCAGCAGCTTAGCCAGAGATACGCAGTATTTT; CDR3: CASSLARDTQYF
J: TRBJ2-2; V: TRBV29-1; D: .; size: few; DNA: TGCAGCGTTTCGCGGACAGCAACGAACACCGGGGAGCTGTTTTTT; CDR3: CSVSRTATNTGELFF
J: TRBJ2-7; V: TRBV30; D: .; size: .; DNA: TGTGCCTGGAGTGTATGGAGGGAGTACGAGCAGTACTTC; CDR3: CAWSVWREYEQYF
J: TRBJ1-4; V: TRBV5-5; D: TRBD1; size: .; DNA: TGTGCCAGCAGTCTCCGGGACAGGGGTTTGACTAATGAAAAACTGTTTTTT; CDR3: CASSLRDRGLTNEKLFF
J: TRBJ1-2; V: TRBV14; D: TRBD1; size: .; DNA: TGTGCCAGCAGCGATCGGACCGGGACAGGGAACGGCTACACCTTC; CDR3: CASSDRTGTGNGYTF
J: TRBJ1-2; V: TRBV10-3; D: .; size: .; DNA: TGTGCCATCAGTGAGTCGGCGGGCGAGACTAGTGGCTACACCTTC; CDR3: CAISESAGETSGYTF
J: TRBJ1-1; V: TRBV5-1; D: TRBD1; size: few; DNA: TGCGCCAGCAGACCCCGGACAGGGGCAATCACTGAAGCTTTCTTT; CDR3: CASRPRTGAITEAFF
J: TRBJ1-4; V: TRBV9; D: TRBD1; size: .; DNA: TGTGCCAGCAGCACAACAGGGGGCATAGACGAAAAACTGTTTTTT; CDR3: CASSTTGGIDEKLFF
J: TRBJ1-5; V: TRBV19; D: .; size: few; DNA: TGTGCCAGTAGTTGGGGCTCTAGCAATCAGCCCCAGCATTTT; CDR3: CASSWGSSNQPQHF
J: TRBJ2-3; V: TRBV5-8; D: TRBD1; size: few; DNA: TGTGCCAGCAGCTGGGGACAGTCCTCAAACACAGATACGCAGTATTTT; CDR3: CASSWGQSSNTDTQYF
J: TRBJ2-3; V: TRBV4-1; D: TRBD1; size: .; DNA: TGCGCCAGCAGCCGAACCGGAACAGGGGGCGGCACAGATACGCAGTATTTT; CDR3: CASSRTGTGGGTDTQYF
J: TRBJ2-7; V: TRBV5-5; D: TRBD1; size: few; DNA: TGTGCCAGCAGCTTGGGGGACAGCTCCTACGAGCAGTACTTC; CDR3: CASSLGDSSYEQYF
J: TRBJ2-5; V: TRBV6-5; D: .; size: once; DNA: TGTGCCAGCAGTTACTCTCCCGGGTTGGAGACCCAGTACTTC; CDR3: CASSYSPGLETQYF
J: TRBJ2-1; V: TRBV30; D: TRBD2; size: .; DNA: TGTGCATCCCTTGAGGCTAGACTAGCGGGGGGGCAGTTCTTC; CDR3: CASLEARLAGGQFF
J: TRBJ2-3; V: TRBV7-2; D: TRBD2; size: .; DNA: TGTGCCAGCAGCTTAGAAGGACTAGGGTGGGGCACAGATACGCAGTATTTT; CDR3: CASSLEGLGWGTDTQYF
J: TRBJ2-7; V: TRBV5-4; D: TRBD1; size: .; DNA: TGTGCCAGCAGCCCCGGGACAGGGCTTAGCTCCTACGAGCAGTACTTC; CDR3: CASSPGTGLSSYEQYF
J: TRBJ1-2; V: TRBV12-5; D: .; size: .; DNA: TGTGCTAGTGGTTTGGACGAGGGCAGCAACTATGGCTACACCTTC; CDR3: CASGLDEGSNYGYTF
J: TRBJ1-4; V: TRBV7-9; D: .; size: .; DNA: TGTTCCAGCAGCTTAGGACCGAGGTCGGCTGAAAAACTGTTTTTT; CDR3: CSSSLGPRSAEKLFF
J: TRBJ1-2; V: TRBV4-2; D: .; size: .; DNA: TGTGCCAGCAGCCAAGATGGGTCAGGGAGGGGTGGCTACACCTTC; CDR3: CASSQDGSGRGGYTF
J: TRBJ2-4; V: TRBV5-6; D: TRBD1; size: .; DNA: TGTGCCAGCAGCATACGGACAGGTCGCATTCAGTACTTC; CDR3: CASSIRTGRIQYF
J: TRBJ2-3; V: TRBV4-1; D: TRBD1; size: .; DNA: TGCGCCAGCAGCCACCCTCGGCAGGGGGCCTGGGATACGCAGTATTTT; CDR3: CASSHPRQGAWDTQYF
J: TRBJ1-2; V: TRBV6-5; D: .; size: few; DNA: TGTGCCAGCAGTTACACCGGGACAAAATATGGCTACACCTTC; CDR3: CASSYTGTKYGYTF
J: TRBJ2-1; V: TRBV29-1; D: .; size: few; DNA: TGCAGCGCATCCGGGACATACTACAATGAGCAGTTCTTC; CDR3: CSASGTYYNEQFF
J: TRBJ2-1; V: TRBV29-1; D: .; size: .; DNA: TGCAGCGTTGGTGGAGGGGGCTTCTACAATGAGCAGTTCTTC; CDR3: CSVGGGGFYNEQFF
J: TRBJ2-3; V: TRBV7-2; D: TRBD2; size: .; DNA: TGTGCCAGCAGCCCGTCGGAGACTAGCGGGAGAAGGGGCACAGATACGCAGTATTTT; CDR3: CASSPSETSGRRGTDTQYF
J: TRBJ2-2; V: TRBV6-6; D: .; size: .; DNA: TGTGCCAGCAGTTACGGTGTGGGAGAATCTGCCGGGGAGCTGTTTTTT; CDR3: CASSYGVGESAGELFF
J: TRBJ1-2; V: TRBV18; D: TRBD1; size: .; DNA: TGTGCCAGCTCAAGGGACAGGGGAGGTGACTATGGCTACACCTTC; CDR3: CASSRDRGGDYGYTF
J: TRBJ1-2; V: TRBV4-1; D: .; size: .; DNA: TGCGCCAGCAGCCAAGATCTTCTTTTTGGCGACAGACTCTATGGCTACACCTTC; CDR3: CASSQDLLFGDRLYGYTF
J: TRBJ2-1; V: TRBV25-1; D: TRBD1; size: .; DNA: TGTGCCAGCAGGCGGACAGGGGGCAATGAGCAGTTCTTC; CDR3: CASRRTGGNEQFF
J: TRBJ2-5; V: TRBV5-1; D: TRBD2; size: .; DNA: TGCGCCAGCAGACCCGACCTGGCGGGGGGTAAAGAGACCCAGTACTTC; CDR3: CASRPDLAGGKETQYF
J: TRBJ2-7; V: TRBV7-9; D: TRBD1; size: .; DNA: TGTGCCAGCAGCCCGGGACAGGGGTTTGCCTACGAGCAGTACTTC; CDR3: CASSPGQGFAYEQYF
J: TRBJ1-1; V: TRBV6-6; D: .; size: .; DNA: TGTGCCAGCAGTGACCAAAGAGGAGCTTTCTTT; CDR3: CASSDQRGAFF
J: TRBJ2-5; V: TRBV5-4; D: .; size: few; DNA: TGTGCCAGCAGCGCCGCTAGGGAGACCCAGTACTTC; CDR3: CASSAARETQYF
J: TRBJ1-5; V: TRBV4-3; D: .; size: .; DNA: TGCGCCAGCAGCCAAGTTTACGGGGTGGATCAGCCCCAGCATTTT; CDR3: CASSQVYGVDQPQHF
J: TRBJ2-7; V: TRBV29-1; D: .; size: .; DNA: TGCAGCGTTGACGACGGAGGACCCGCCTACGAGCAGTACTTC; CDR3: CSVDDGGPAYEQYF
J: TRBJ2-3; V: TRBV19; D: .; size: .; DNA: TGTGCCAGTAGTACCGGGTCCCGCTATACGCAGTATTTT; CDR3: CASSTGSRYTQYF
J: TRBJ2-5; V: TRBV5-1; D: .; size: .; DNA: TGCGCCAGCGGGGCTAGCGTGGCCCAAGAGACCCAGTACTTC; CDR3: CASGASVAQETQYF
J: TRBJ1-5; V: TRBV6-5; D: .; size: .; DNA: TGTGCCAGCAGGCACCGGGGTTCGGGACAGCCCCAGCATTTT; CDR3: CASRHRGSGQPQHF
J: TRBJ2-7; V: TRBV7-2; D: .; size: .; DNA: TGTGCCAGCAGCTTAAGCCAGCGGGCATACGAGCAGTACTTC; CDR3: CASSLSQRAYEQYF
J: TRBJ2-1; V: TRBV2; D: TRBD2; size: .; DNA: TGTGCCAGCAGTGGTCTAGCGGAGGGTGAGCAGTTCTTC; CDR3: CASSGLAEGEQFF
J: TRBJ2-1; V: TRBV11-2; D: TRBD2; size: once; DNA: TGTGCCAGCAGCTTGGCTAGCGGGGGTTCCGAGCAGTTCTTC; CDR3: CASSLASGGSEQFF